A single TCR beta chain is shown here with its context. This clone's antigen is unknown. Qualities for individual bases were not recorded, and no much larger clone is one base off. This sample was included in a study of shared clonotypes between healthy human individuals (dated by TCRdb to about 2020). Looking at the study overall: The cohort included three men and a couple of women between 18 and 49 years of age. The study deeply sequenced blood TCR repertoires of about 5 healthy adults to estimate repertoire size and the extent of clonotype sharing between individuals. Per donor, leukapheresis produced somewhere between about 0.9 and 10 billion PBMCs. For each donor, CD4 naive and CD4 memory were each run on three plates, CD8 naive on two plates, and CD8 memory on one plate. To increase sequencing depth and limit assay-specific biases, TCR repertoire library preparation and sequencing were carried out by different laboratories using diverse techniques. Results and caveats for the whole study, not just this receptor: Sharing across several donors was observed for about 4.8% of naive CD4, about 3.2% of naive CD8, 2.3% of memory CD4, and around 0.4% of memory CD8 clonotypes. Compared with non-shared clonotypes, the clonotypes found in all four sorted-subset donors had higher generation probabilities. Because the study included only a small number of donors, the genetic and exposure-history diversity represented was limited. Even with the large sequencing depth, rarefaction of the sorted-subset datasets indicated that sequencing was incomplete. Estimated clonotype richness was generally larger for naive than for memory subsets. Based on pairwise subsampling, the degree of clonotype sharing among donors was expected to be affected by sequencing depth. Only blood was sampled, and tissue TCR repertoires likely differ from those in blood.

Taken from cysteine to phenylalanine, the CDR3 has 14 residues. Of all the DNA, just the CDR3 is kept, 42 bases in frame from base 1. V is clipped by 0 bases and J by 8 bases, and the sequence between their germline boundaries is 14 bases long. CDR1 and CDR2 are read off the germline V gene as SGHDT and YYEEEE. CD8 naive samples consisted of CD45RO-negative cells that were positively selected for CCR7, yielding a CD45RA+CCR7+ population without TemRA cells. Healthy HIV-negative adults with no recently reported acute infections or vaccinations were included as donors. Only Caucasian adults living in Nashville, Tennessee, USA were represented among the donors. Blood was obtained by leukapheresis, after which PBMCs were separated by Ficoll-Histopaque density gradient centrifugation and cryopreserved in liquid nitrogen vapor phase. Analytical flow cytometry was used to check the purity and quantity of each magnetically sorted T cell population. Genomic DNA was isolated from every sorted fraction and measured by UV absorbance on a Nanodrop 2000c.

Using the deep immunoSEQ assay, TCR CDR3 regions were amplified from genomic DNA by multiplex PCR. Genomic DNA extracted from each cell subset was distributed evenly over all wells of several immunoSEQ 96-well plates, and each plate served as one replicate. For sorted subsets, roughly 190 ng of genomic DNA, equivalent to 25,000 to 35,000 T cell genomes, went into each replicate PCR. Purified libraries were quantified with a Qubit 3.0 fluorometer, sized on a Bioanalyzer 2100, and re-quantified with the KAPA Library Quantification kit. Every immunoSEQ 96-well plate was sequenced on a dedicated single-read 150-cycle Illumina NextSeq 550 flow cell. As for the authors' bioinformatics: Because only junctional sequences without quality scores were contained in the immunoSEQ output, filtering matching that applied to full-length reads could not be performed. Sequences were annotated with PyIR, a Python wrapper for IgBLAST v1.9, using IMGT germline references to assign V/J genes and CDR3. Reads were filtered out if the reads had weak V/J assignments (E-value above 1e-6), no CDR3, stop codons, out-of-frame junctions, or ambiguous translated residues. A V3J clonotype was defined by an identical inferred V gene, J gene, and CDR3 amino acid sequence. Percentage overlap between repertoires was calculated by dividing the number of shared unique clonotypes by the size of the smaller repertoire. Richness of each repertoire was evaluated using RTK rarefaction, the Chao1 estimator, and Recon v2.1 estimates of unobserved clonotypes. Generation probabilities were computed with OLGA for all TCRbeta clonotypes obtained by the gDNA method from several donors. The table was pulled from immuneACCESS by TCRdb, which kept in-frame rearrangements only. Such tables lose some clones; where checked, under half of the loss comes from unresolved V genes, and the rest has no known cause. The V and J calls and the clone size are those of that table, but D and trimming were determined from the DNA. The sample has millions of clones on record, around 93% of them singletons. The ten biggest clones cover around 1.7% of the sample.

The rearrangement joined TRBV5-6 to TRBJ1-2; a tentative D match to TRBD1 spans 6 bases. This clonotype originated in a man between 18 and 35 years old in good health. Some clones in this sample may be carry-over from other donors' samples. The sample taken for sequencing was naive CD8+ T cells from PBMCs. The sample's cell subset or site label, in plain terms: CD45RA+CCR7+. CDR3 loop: CASSLVVGARGYTF. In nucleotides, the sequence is TGTGCCAGCAGCTTGGTGGTGGGGGCGCGCGGCTACACCTTC.